This TCR beta chain appears in the sequencing data of a study of spatial heterogeneity in lung cancer. Indicated time point: sample taken at primary tumor resection. Donation came from 70 or so patients with untreated early-stage non-small cell lung cancer. V was trimmed by 3 bases and J by 0 bases, leaving 5 bases between them. Germline V lookup: CDR1 SGHTA, CDR2 FQGTGA. The CDR3 has 14 amino acids. Ten or more counts support this clonotype. Its antigen is undetermined. Unique molecular identifiers, one per molecule, were present on every TCR cDNA molecule. Using its own MiXCR run on the 5' RACE reads, TCRdb lists one record per CDR3 protein. The sample includes 15,000 to 20,000 distinct CDR3 sequences, roughly 6% of them seen just once. Study results and caveats: Mutation tallies in tumors tracked expanded intratumoral alpha and beta TCR counts.

The specimen comprised lung tumor tissue, sampled at surgery. V is TRBV7-3 and J is TRBJ2-2; D gene ambiguous. This TCR was recovered from a female donor with early-stage non-small cell lung cancer. The CDR3 here is CASSFLPNTGELFF. The CDR3 region has the DNA TGTGCCAGCAGCTTTCTGCCGAACACCGGGGAGCTGTTTTTT.